One and the same sample provided the 32 T cell receptor beta chains below, sequenced in a study of blood T cell repertoires in COVID-19. Assay: immunoSEQ multiplex PCR; the TCRdb copy retains only in-frame clones and omits some. The sample lists over 95,000 clones, approximately 90% seen once, with 19% in the top ten. The sequencing sample was made of peripheral blood. The receptors come from a human donor with acute or convalescent COVID-19. The donor label of this sample is uncertain.

The chain has TRBV4-2 and TRBJ2-1; TRBD2 agrees at 13 bases. The CDR3 contains 19 residues. The junction had 14 bases not matched to a gene; V was cut back by 3 bases and J by 6 bases. Germline CDR1 reads LGHNA; CDR2 reads YNFKEQ. This chain's CDR3 is CASSHLGLAGEWGGNEQFF. In DNA, the CDR3 is TGTGCCAGCAGCCACCTCGGACTAGCGGGGGAGTGGGGGGGCAATGAGCAGTTCTTC.

The CDR3 loop is CASSLFVSYNEQFF. The CDR3 DNA reads TGTGCCAGCAGTTTATTTGTCAGCTACAATGAGCAGTTCTTC. V and J are TRBV27 and TRBJ2-1; unclear D gene. Germline V gene lookup returns CDR1 MNHEY and CDR2 SMNVEV (reference sequence). The V end lost 1 base, the J end lost 3 bases, and 7 bases lay between the germline ends. The CDR3 has 14 amino acids.

This clone was counted between two and nine times. This chain connects TRBV29-1 to TRBJ1-1, with D possibly matching TRBD1 (5 bases). Germline values: CDR1 SQVTM, CDR2 ANQGSEA. The length of the CDR3 is 12 residues. The V end was cut by 6 bases, the J end by 0 bases, with 8 bases between. The CDR3, as DNA: TGCAGCGTCCTGACAGTGAACACTGAAGCTTTCTTT. Residues: CSVLTVNTEAFF.

The rearrangement uses TRBV3-1 (or the pseudogene TRBV3-2) and TRBJ2-2; 8 nucleotides agree with TRBD1. J lost 4 bases, V lost 1 base, and 2 bases had no gene match. Germline V CDR1 and CDR2: LGHDT, YNNKEL (reference sequence). This CDR3 contains 15 residues. The CDR3 region has the DNA TGTGCCAGCAGCCAAGGGGGGACAGGCACCGGGGAGCTGTTTTTT. As protein: CASSQGGTGTGELFF.

The chain has TRBV28 and TRBJ1-4; D remains ambiguous. Per the germline V gene, CDR1 is MDHEN and CDR2 is SYDVKM. V was trimmed by 10 bases and J by 7 bases, leaving 16 bases between them. The CDR3 runs to 13 residues. CDR3 sequence reads: CATTASRGEKLFF. In DNA form, the CDR3 reads TGTGCCACCACAGCGTCCCGGGGTGAAAAACTGTTTTTT.

CDR3 sequence: CASSLAEGEAFF. CDR3 sequence (DNA): TGTGCCAGCAGCTTAGCAGAGGGCGAAGCTTTCTTT. The chain links TRBV7-9 to TRBJ1-1; no clear D. The CDR3 totals 12 residues. Trimming removed 0 bases from V and 8 bases from J, with 7 bases in between. CDR1 is SEHNR and CDR2 is FQNEAQ in the germline V gene (reference sequence).

V is TRBV19 and J is TRBJ1-5; 12 nucleotides align to TRBD1. CDR1 LNHDA and CDR2 SQIVND come from the germline V gene (reference sequence). This CDR3 is 17 amino acids long. The trim removed 10 bases at V and 0 bases at J, leaving 10 bases unmatched. The CDR3 DNA follows: TGTGCCACCCGACGGGACAGGGGGCAGAATAGCAATCAGCCCCAGCATTTT. This sequence encodes CATRRDRGQNSNQPQHF.

This clone was seen only once. The chain uses TRBV2 and TRBJ1-4; 8 bases align to TRBD1. Germline V gene sequence: CDR1 SNHLY, CDR2 FYNNEI. The V segment lost 3 bases and the J segment 5 bases; nucleotides outside the gene matches: 5. The CDR3 contains 15 residues. CDR3 protein: CASSETTGGNEKLFF. CDR3 DNA sequence: TGTGCCAGCAGTGAGACTACAGGGGGAAATGAAAAACTGTTTTTT. The whole variable domain, remainder taken from reference TRBV2 and TRBJ1-4, is EPEVTQTPSHQVTQMGQEVILRCVPISNHLYFYWYRQILGQKVEFLVSFYNNEISEKSEIFDDQFSVERPDGSNFTLKIRSTKLEDSAMYFCASSETTGGNEKLFFGSGTQLSVL.

Here the CDR3 DNA reads TGTGCCATCAGCAGACAGGGGCAGAACAATGAGCAGTTCTTC. This codes for CAISRQGQNNEQFF. V gene TRBV10-3 combines with J gene TRBJ2-1, with 8 positions matching TRBD1. CDR1 is ENHRY and CDR2 is SYGVKD in the germline V gene. This CDR3 spans 14 amino acids. V was clipped by 6 bases and J by 5 bases; unmatched bases: 6.

V gene TRBV4-1 combines with J gene TRBJ2-1, with a possible D match to TRBD2 (6 bases). Trimming pared 4 bases from V and 2 bases from J, leaving 15 bases between. Germline V gives CDR1 MGHRA, CDR2 YSYEKL. The CDR3 contains 16 residues. The DNA for the CDR3 is TGCGCCAGCAGCCCCCAGGAGGGTGGTGCCTACAATGAGCAGTTCTTC. Protein product: CASSPQEGGAYNEQFF.

The chain couples TRBV4-3 to TRBJ1-2, with D hard to call. The V end lost 0 bases, the J end lost 5 bases, and 16 bases lay between the germline ends. The CDR3 is 16 amino acids. CDR1 is LGHNA and CDR2 is YSLEER in the germline V gene. CDR3 DNA sequence: TGCGCCAGCAGCCAAGAGGCCAACCGGGTTTTATATGGCTACACCTTC. It encodes CASSQEANRVLYGYTF.

V usage is TRBV5-1 and J usage is TRBJ2-7; 9 positions agree with TRBD1. The CDR3 spans 15 residues. J was trimmed by 2 bases and V by 0 bases; bases with no gene match: 3. Germline loops: CDR1 SGHRS, CDR2 YFSETQ. The CDR3: CASSLATGGTYEQYF. Here the CDR3 DNA reads TGCGCCAGCAGCTTGGCTACAGGGGGCACCTACGAGCAGTACTTC.

This chain joins TRBV28 and TRBJ2-3; D is possibly TRBD1 (6 bases). The CDR3 has 12 residues. V was pared by 3 bases and J by 6 bases, with 7 bases between. Germline V CDR1 and CDR2: MDHEN, SYDVKM. In DNA form, the CDR3 reads TGTGCCAGCAGTTTGGGGGCGGATACGCAGTATTTT. Its translation is CASSLGADTQYF.

This chain uses TRBV12-3 or TRBV12-4 with TRBJ1-2, with D hard to call. The CDR3 consists of 13 residues. The V gene lost 5 bases and the J gene lost 2 bases, with 9 bases spanning the gap. The CDR3, as DNA: TGTGCCAGCAGTGAGGGCTTGAACTATGGCTACACCTTC. Translating it yields CASSEGLNYGYTF.

The J gene is TRBJ1-5, the V gene TRBV30; possibly TRBD1 for D (5 bases). CDR1 GTSNPN and CDR2 SVGIG come from the germline V gene (reference sequence). The CDR3 spans 14 residues. The germline V and J ends were trimmed by 0 bases and 7 bases, with 13 bases remaining between them. The CDR3 is CAWSVLQAGQPQHF. DNA for the CDR3: TGTGCCTGGAGTGTACTACAGGCTGGACAGCCCCAGCATTTT.

This sequence joins TRBV23-1 and TRBJ2-7; D might be TRBD1 (5 bases). TRBV23-1 is given ORF status, its function remaining uncertain. CDR3 length equals 16 residues. V lost 0 bases and J 5 bases, leaving 17 bases between the germline ends. Here the CDR3 reads CASSQSDNRTRHEQYF. The CDR3 nucleotides are TGCGCCAGCAGTCAATCGGATAACAGGACAAGGCACGAGCAGTACTTC.

This rearrangement joins TRBV27 to TRBJ1-5, with D tentatively TRBD1 (6 bases). Germline V gene data show CDR1 as MNHEY and CDR2 as SMNVEV (reference sequence). The germline V and J ends were trimmed by 2 bases and 0 bases, with 14 bases remaining between them. The CDR3 covers 17 residues. CDR3: CASSLGTPIYSNQPQHF. CDR3 sequence (DNA): TGTGCCAGCAGTTTAGGGACACCCATTTATAGCAATCAGCCCCAGCATTTT.

In its sample, this clone is large. V is TRBV6-4 and J is TRBJ2-1, with a possible D match to TRBD2 (6 bases). This CDR3 spans 15 amino acids. Germline CDR1 MRHNA, CDR2 SNTAGT. The V end was cut by 8 bases, the J end by 6 bases, with 20 bases between. CDR3 sequence reads: CASGKSSEPSNEQFF. CDR3 DNA: TGTGCCAGCGGTAAATCTAGCGAGCCCTCCAATGAGCAGTTCTTC.

This clone was counted a single time. The V call is TRBV3-1 (or the pseudogene TRBV3-2), the J call TRBJ1-5, with 7 bases identical to TRBD1. Germline V gene sequence: CDR1 LGHDT, CDR2 YNNKEL (reference sequence). The CDR3 runs to 15 residues. V lost 1 base and J lost 6; bases outside the gene matches: 6. The CDR3 region has the DNA TGTGCCAGCAGCCAAGGACAGGGATTTAGTCAGCCCCAGCATTTT. It codes for CASSQGQGFSQPQHF.

The chain combines TRBV6-2 or TRBV6-3 with TRBJ2-7; 7 bases agree with TRBD2. Germline CDR1 MNHEY, CDR2 SVGEGT. The J segment lost 2 bases and the V segment lost 4 bases, leaving 5 bases of the junction unmatched. The CDR3 consists of 14 residues. The CDR3 DNA is TGTGCCAGCAGTTGGGCTAGCGGAGCCTACGAGCAGTACTTC. Translating it yields CASSWASGAYEQYF.

The chain uses TRBV12-3 or TRBV12-4 and TRBJ2-3; D possibly corresponds to TRBD1 (5 bases). The CDR3 is 12 amino acids. V lost 10 bases, J lost 5 bases, and 13 bases lay in between. The CDR3, as DNA: TGTGCCACCGGAAGACAGCGAGATACGCAGTATTTT. Amino acids: CATGRQRDTQYF.

This clone was picked up one time. The J gene is TRBJ2-7, the V gene TRBV7-9; D is possibly TRBD1 (6 bases). Trimming stripped 5 bases from V and 5 bases from J, with 13 bases between. This CDR3 has 13 residues. Germline CDR1 and CDR2: SEHNR and FQNEAQ (reference sequence). In DNA form, the CDR3 reads TGTGCCAGCAGCCATTATGGGGGCGACGAGCAGTACTTC. Amino acids: CASSHYGGDEQYF. Complete variable domain (other parts from reference TRBV7-9 and TRBJ2-7): DTGVSQNPRHKITKRGQNVTFRCDPISEHNRLYWYRQTLGQGPEFLTYFQNEAQLEKSRLLSDRFSAERPKGSFSTLEIQRTEQGDSAMYLCASSHYGGDEQYFGPGTRLTVT.

The chain employs TRBV6-1 and TRBJ2-3; 14 bases match TRBD2. With V trimmed by 2 bases and J by 0 bases, 7 bases remained unmatched. The CDR3 totals 19 residues. Germline assignment: CDR1 MNHNS and CDR2 SASEGT. The CDR3 is CASSETPGTSGSSTDTQYF. CDR3 nucleotides: TGTGCCAGCAGTGAAACCCCCGGGACTAGCGGGAGCAGCACAGATACGCAGTATTTT.

The genes are TRBV5-1 and TRBJ2-1; TRBD2 agrees at 8 bases. This CDR3 has 15 amino acids. The V gene end was trimmed by 4 bases and the J gene end by 0 bases; junction bases not matched to a gene: 3. Germline CDR1 is SGHRS and CDR2 is YFSETQ. The CDR3 nucleotides are TGCGCCAGCAGCGATAGCGGGACCTCCTACAATGAGCAGTTCTTC. Translation gives CASSDSGTSYNEQFF.

The chain is built from TRBV15 and TRBJ2-7; D gene uncertain. In germline, CDR1 is LNHNV, CDR2 YYDKDF (reference sequence). The CDR3 is 15 amino acids. Trimming took 0 bases from V and 4 from J, leaving 13 bases between them. CDR3 coding DNA: TGTGCCACCAGCAGAGACGCTGGAGTCGAGTACGAGCAGTACTTC. Its translation is CATSRDAGVEYEQYF.

This chain uses TRBV5-1 with TRBJ1-6, with 8 bases that match TRBD1. V lost 4 bases and J lost 10; bases outside the gene matches: 7. The CDR3 is 14 residues long. The germline V gene has CDR1 SGHRS and CDR2 YFSETQ. CDR3 DNA: TGCGCCAGCAGCCACGGGACAGGTGAATCACCCCTCCACTTT. It specifies CASSHGTGESPLHF. Full variable domain (rest looked up from reference TRBV5-1 and TRBJ1-6): KAGVTQTPRYLIKTRGQQVTLSCSPISGHRSVSWYQQTPGQGLQFLFEYFSETQRNKGNFPGRFSGRQFSNSRSEMNVSTLELGDSALYLCASSHGTGESPLHFGNGTRLTVT.

V gene TRBV6-2 or TRBV6-3 combines with J gene TRBJ1-2, with 8 nucleotides matching TRBD1. Losses at the gene ends were 5 bases for V and 8 bases for J; bases not matched to a gene: 10. CDR1 MNHEY and CDR2 SVGEGT come from the germline V gene. This CDR3 region has 14 residues. As DNA, the CDR3 is TGTGCCAGCAGTCCGGGGGACAGGCTCGTCGGCTACACCTTC. Translated, it gives CASSPGDRLVGYTF.

This chain joins TRBV19 and TRBJ1-1; 12 nucleotides line up with TRBD1. The CDR3 totals 13 residues. V lost 5 bases, J lost 11 bases, and 6 bases stayed unmatched. Germline V CDR1 and CDR2: LNHDA, SQIVND (reference sequence). CDR3 residues: CASSRGQGAKAFF. The CDR3 coding sequence is TGTGCCAGTAGTCGGGGACAGGGGGCGAAGGCTTTCTTT.

V usage is TRBV7-9 and J usage is TRBJ1-5, with 7 bases lining up with TRBD1. Losses at the gene ends were 4 bases for V and 0 bases for J; bases not matched to a gene: 3. Per the germline V gene, CDR1 is SEHNR and CDR2 is FQNEAQ (reference sequence). The CDR3 runs 15 residues. The CDR3 DNA reads as TGTGCCAGCAGCTCGGGACAGTCTAGCAATCAGCCCCAGCATTTT. Its protein is CASSSGQSSNQPQHF.

V and J are TRBV28 and TRBJ2-1; 11 positions agree with TRBD2. The CDR3 extends over 23 amino acids. Germline loops: CDR1 MDHEN, CDR2 SYDVKM. The V gene end was trimmed by 1 base and the J gene end by 6 bases; junction bases not matched to a gene: 26. The CDR3 region is CASSLFVAGGPIRISTYLNEQFF. CDR3 bases: TGTGCCAGCAGTTTATTTGTAGCGGGAGGGCCTATCAGAATCTCTACCTACCTCAATGAGCAGTTCTTC.

J is TRBJ1-3 and V is TRBV9; 7 bases are shared with TRBD1. The length of the CDR3 is 14 residues. CDR1 SGDLS and CDR2 YYNGEE come from the germline V gene. The ends lost 8 bases at V and 0 bases at J; junction bases unmatched: 5. Here the CDR3 reads CASGQAISGNTIYF. The CDR3 nucleotides read TGTGCCAGTGGACAGGCGATCTCTGGAAACACCATATATTTT. Supplemented by reference TRBV9 and TRBJ1-3, the full variable domain reads DSGVTQTPKHLITATGQRVTLRCSPRSGDLSVYWYQQSLDQGLQFLIQYYNGEERAKGNILERFSAQQFPDLHSELNLSSLELGDSALYFCASGQAISGNTIYFGEGSWLTVV.

The CDR3: CASSPQGADEQFF. CDR3 nucleotides: TGTGCCAGCAGCCCCCAGGGGGCGGATGAGCAGTTCTTC. The chain recombines TRBV7-8 with TRBJ2-1, with 8 bases lining up with TRBD1. Germline V gene sequence: CDR1 SGHVS, CDR2 FQNEAQ. The CDR3 consists of 13 residues. The ends lost 5 bases at V and 8 bases at J; junction bases unmatched: 5.